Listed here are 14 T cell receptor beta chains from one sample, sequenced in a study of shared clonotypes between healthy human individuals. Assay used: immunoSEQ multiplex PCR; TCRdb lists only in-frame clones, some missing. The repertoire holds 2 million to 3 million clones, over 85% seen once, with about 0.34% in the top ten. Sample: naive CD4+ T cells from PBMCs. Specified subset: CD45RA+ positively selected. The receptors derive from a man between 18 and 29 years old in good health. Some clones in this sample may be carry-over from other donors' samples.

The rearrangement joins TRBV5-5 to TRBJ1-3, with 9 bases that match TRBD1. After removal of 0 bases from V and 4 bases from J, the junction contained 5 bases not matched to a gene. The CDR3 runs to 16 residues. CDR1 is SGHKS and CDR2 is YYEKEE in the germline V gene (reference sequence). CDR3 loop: CASSLGDRVYGNTIYF. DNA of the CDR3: TGTGCCAGCAGCTTGGGGGACAGGGTTTACGGAAACACCATATATTTT.

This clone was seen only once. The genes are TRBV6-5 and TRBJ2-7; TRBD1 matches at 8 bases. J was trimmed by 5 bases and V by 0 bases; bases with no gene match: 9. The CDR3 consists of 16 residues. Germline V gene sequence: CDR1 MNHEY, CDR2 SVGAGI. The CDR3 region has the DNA TGTGCCAGCAGTTACTCACGACAGGGGATGCTTGACGAGCAGTACTTC. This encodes CASSYSRQGMLDEQYF.

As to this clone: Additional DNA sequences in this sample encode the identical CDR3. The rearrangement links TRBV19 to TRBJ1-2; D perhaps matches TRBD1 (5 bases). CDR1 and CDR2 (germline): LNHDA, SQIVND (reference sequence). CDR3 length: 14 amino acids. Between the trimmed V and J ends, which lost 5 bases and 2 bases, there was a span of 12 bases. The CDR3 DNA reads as TGTGCCAGTAGTCCCACCGGGACGAACTATGGCTACACCTTC. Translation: CASSPTGTNYGYTF.

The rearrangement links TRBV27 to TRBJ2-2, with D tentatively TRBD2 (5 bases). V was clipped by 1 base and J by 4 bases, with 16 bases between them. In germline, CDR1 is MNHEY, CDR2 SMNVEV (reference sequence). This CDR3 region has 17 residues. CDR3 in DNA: TGTGCCAGCAGTTTATTCCCACACGGCAGCGGCACCGGGGAGCTGTTTTTT. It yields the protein CASSLFPHGSGTGELFF.

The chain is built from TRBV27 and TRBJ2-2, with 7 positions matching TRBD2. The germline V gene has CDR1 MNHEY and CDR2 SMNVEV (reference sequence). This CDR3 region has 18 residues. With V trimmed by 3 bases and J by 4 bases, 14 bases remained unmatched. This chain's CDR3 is CASSFVGTREGGTGELFF. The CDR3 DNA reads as TGTGCCAGCAGTTTTGTGGGAACGAGGGAGGGCGGCACCGGGGAGCTGTTTTTT.

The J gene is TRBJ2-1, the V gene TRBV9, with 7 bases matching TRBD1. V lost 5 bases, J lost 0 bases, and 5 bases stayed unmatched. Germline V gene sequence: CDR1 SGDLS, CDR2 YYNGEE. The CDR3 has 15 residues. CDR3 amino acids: CASRPNRGSYNEQFF. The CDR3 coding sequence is TGTGCCAGCAGACCCAACAGGGGCTCCTACAATGAGCAGTTCTTC.

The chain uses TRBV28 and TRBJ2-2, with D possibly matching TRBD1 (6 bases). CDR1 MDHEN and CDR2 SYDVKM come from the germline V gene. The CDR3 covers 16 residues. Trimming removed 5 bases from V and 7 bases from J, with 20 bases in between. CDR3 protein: CASSPYWGREGGELFF. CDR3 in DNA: TGTGCCAGCAGTCCCTATTGGGGGCGCGAAGGCGGGGAGCTGTTTTTT.

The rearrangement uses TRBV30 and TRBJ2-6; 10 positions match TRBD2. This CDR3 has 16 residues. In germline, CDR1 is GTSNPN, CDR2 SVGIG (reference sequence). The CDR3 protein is CARKREGLTGANVLTF. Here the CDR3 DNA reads TGTGCACGAAAGCGGGAGGGCCTGACTGGGGCCAACGTCCTGACTTTC.

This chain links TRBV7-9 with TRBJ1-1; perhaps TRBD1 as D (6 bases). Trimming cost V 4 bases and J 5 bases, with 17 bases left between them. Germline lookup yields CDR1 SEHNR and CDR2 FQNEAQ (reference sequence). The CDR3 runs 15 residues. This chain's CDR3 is CASSSGGGRWTEAFF. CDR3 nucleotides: TGTGCCAGCAGCTCTGGCGGGGGCAGATGGACTGAAGCTTTCTTT.

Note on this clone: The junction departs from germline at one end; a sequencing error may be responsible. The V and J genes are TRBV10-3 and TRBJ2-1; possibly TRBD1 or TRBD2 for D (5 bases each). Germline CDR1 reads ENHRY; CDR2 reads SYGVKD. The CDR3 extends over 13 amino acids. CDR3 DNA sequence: TGTGCCAGCAGTGTGAACAATGGGGGTGAGCAGTTCTTC. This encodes CASSVNNGGEQFF.

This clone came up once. The DNA for the CDR3 is TGCGCCAGCAGCCTTAGCCTTGTAGCGGGAGCTGCCGAGCAGTACTTC. Its translation is CASSLSLVAGAAEQYF. The chain has TRBV5-1 and TRBJ2-7, with 9 bases aligning to TRBD2. V was pared by 4 bases and J by 6 bases, with 14 bases of the junction left unmatched. CDR3 length equals 16 residues. The germline V gene encodes CDR1 SGHRS and CDR2 YFSETQ.

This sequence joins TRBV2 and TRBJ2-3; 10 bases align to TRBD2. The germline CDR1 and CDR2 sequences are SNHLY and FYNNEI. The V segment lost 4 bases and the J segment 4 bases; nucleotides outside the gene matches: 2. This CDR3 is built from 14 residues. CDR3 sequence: CASSVGTSADTQYF. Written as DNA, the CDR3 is TGTGCCAGCAGTGTTGGGACTAGCGCAGATACGCAGTATTTT.

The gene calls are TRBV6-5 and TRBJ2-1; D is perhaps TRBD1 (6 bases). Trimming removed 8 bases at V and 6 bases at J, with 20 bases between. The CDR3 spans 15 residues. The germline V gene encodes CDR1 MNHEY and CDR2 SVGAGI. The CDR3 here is CASRQQGSPSNEQFF. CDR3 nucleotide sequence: TGTGCCAGCCGACAACAGGGCTCCCCCTCCAATGAGCAGTTCTTC.

CDR3 in amino acids: CASSLAGAVTEAFF. CDR3 coding DNA: TGTGCCAGCAGCTTGGCCGGGGCTGTCACTGAAGCTTTCTTT. This sequence joins TRBV5-4 and TRBJ1-1, with D perhaps TRBD1 (5 bases). The germline V gene encodes CDR1 SGHNT and CDR2 YYREEE (reference sequence). CDR3 length: 14 amino acids. V shed 0 bases and J shed 4 bases, with 10 bases lying between them.